This T cell receptor beta chain was captured in a study of response to subunit inactivated influenza vaccine (dated by TCRdb to 2016 to 2019). Looking at the study overall: Deep quantitative T cell receptor repertoire profiling was used in the study to track responses to a trivalent subunit inactivated influenza vaccine. Points the paper makes about the study in general: The authors proposed that each seasonal influenza vaccination may bring in only a limited number of new T cells.

The trim is 0 bases for V and 6 bases for J, with a gap of 10 bases between the germline ends. The CDR3 contains 14 residues, cysteine and phenylalanine counted. The DNA shown is the 42-base CDR3, in frame from base 1. The germline V gene supplies CDR1 SGHDT and CDR2 YYEEEE. Receptor amplification or capture employed RT-PCR. Instrument on record: Illumina HiSeq 2500. The public sequencing data were trimmed at Q25 with fastp and processed into clonotypes with MiXCR by TCRdb, which kept only in-frame beta chains. Duplicate CDR3 protein sequences are folded into a single record with the most common DNA and genes. The sample contains a few hundred thousand distinct CDR3 sequences, 14% of them found a single time. The top ten clonotypes cover around 10% of the sample. This clonotype has at least ten counts. No antigen is known for it. One base away there is no much larger clone; base qualities are not given.

Recombination connected TRBV5-6 to TRBJ1-5, with a tentative D gene TRBD1 over 5 matching bases. The clonotype originates from a man between 50 and 59 years old who received an inactivated influenza vaccine. Donor details come from another sample of the same person, matched by shared clones. The source material was PBMCs from blood, sampled 11 to 12 days after vaccination. The CDR3 reads CASSLGQLRQPQHF. The nucleotide sequence reads TGTGCCAGCAGCTTGGGACAGCTACGTCAGCCCCAGCATTTT. Supplemented by the reference TRBV5-6 and TRBJ1-5 proteins around the CDR3, the complete variable domain is DAGVTQSPTHLIKTRGQQVTLRCSPKSGHDTVSWYQQALGQGPQFIFQYYEEEERQRGNFPDRFSGHQFPNYSSELNVNALLLGDSALYLCASSLGQLRQPQHFGDGTRLSIL.